Listed below are T cell receptor beta chains from one sample, sequenced in a study of blood T cell repertoires in COVID-19. Assay used: immunoSEQ multiplex PCR; TCRdb lists only in-frame clones, some missing. The data hold some 460,000 clones, with roughly 87% observed a single time. Sequenced: PBMCs or T cells enriched from blood (not recorded which). These receptors were collected from a woman under 30 with acute COVID-19. The CDR3 runs from the conserved cysteine through the conserved F or W. A D gene is named only where the DNA matches it firmly. The listing skips clone size in some rows; elsewhere it reads once, few, many or a size class.

clone size	D gene	J gene	V gene	CDR3 DNA	CDR3 protein
NA	NA	TRBJ2-1	TRBV28	TGTGCCAGCAGTCCCTATGCCCTAGGACAGGAGCAGTTCTTC	CASSPYALGQEQFF
NA	NA	TRBJ2-2	TRBV6-4	TGTGCCAGCAGTGACCCACTGACCGGGGAGCTGTTTTTT	CASSDPLTGELFF
NA	NA	TRBJ2-6	TRBV9	TGTGCCAGCAGCGTAGAAATGGGGGGCTCTGGGGCCAACGTCCTGACTTTC	CASSVEMGGSGANVLTF
NA	TRBD2	TRBJ2-5	TRBV5-4	TGTGCCAGCAGCACGCCAGGTAGCGGGGAGACCCAGTACTTC	CASSTPGSGETQYF
NA	NA	TRBJ2-7	TRBV5-4	TGTGCCAGCAGCTTACCCAGCTCCTACGAGCAGTACTTC	CASSLPSSYEQYF
NA	NA	TRBJ1-5	TRBV29-1	TGCAGCGTTGCGGGGGGCGTTAGCAATCAGCCCCAGCATTTT	CSVAGGVSNQPQHF
NA	NA	TRBJ2-2	TRBV3-1/TRBV3-2	TGTGCCAGCGGGCCAGGGGTGGGGGACACCGGGGAGCTGTTTTTT	CASGPGVGDTGELFF
NA	TRBD1	TRBJ2-7	TRBV13	TGTGCCAGCAGCCCCGGGACAGGGGACGAGCAGTACTTC	CASSPGTGDEQYF
once	NA	TRBJ1-2	TRBV4-1	TGCGCCAGCAGCCTAAGAGCTACAGGATTCTATGGCTACACCTTC	CASSLRATGFYGYTF
NA	TRBD1	TRBJ1-5	TRBV11-2	TGTGCCAGCAGCTCATCTTCCTTACAGGGGAGGAATCAGCCCCAGCATTTT	CASSSSSLQGRNQPQHF
NA	NA	TRBJ2-3	TRBV7-2	TGTGCCAGCAGCTTAATCCCAACAAACACAGATACGCAGTATTTT	CASSLIPTNTDTQYF
once	NA	TRBJ2-3	TRBV5-8	TGTGCCAGCAGCTTGGCTTCTGCAGATACGCAGTATTTT	CASSLASADTQYF
NA	NA	TRBJ1-1	TRBV28	TGTGCCAGCGAGGGCAGGGGATTCGACACTGAAGCTTTCTTT	CASEGRGFDTEAFF
NA	NA	TRBJ1-2	TRBV6-2/TRBV6-3	TGTGCCAGCAGCCCTAGGGAGAATATCTATGGCTACACCTTC	CASSPRENIYGYTF
once	NA	TRBJ1-3	TRBV18	TGTGCCAGCTCGCCGGACAGCTCTGGAAACACCATATATTTT	CASSPDSSGNTIYF
NA	TRBD1	TRBJ2-2	TRBV7-3	TGTGCCAGCAGCCTTGACAGGGCCGGGGAGCTGTTTTTT	CASSLDRAGELFF
NA	TRBD1	TRBJ1-4	TRBV6-2/TRBV6-3	TGTGCCAGCAGTTACAGGGACAGATTATCGCCTGCAACTAATGAAAAACTGTTTTTT	CASSYRDRLSPATNEKLFF
NA	NA	TRBJ1-2	TRBV20-1	TGCAGTGCTAGTGGGGGCAACAGGGTCGGCTACACCTTC	CSASGGNRVGYTF
once	NA	TRBJ2-7	TRBV9	TGTGCCAGCAGCTCGGACCCGGGGATCTCCTACGAGCAGTACTTC	CASSSDPGISYEQYF
NA	NA	TRBJ2-7	TRBV9	TGTGCCAGCAGCGAGGGGTTGGCGTACGAGCAGTACTTC	CASSEGLAYEQYF
NA	TRBD2	TRBJ2-1	TRBV29-1	TGCAGCGTCCGGCGGAGGCGCTACCCCTTACTAGCGGGAGCAGACAATGAGCAGTTCTTC	CSVRRRRYPLLAGADNEQFF
NA	NA	TRBJ2-3	TRBV12-3/TRBV12-4	TGTGCCAGCAGGGGGGGAATGACAGATACGCAGTATTTT	CASRGGMTDTQYF
NA	NA	TRBJ1-5	TRBV30	TGTGCCTGGAGTTCGGGGGGTAATCAGCCCCAGCATTTT	CAWSSGGNQPQHF
NA	TRBD1	TRBJ2-3	TRBV28	TGTGCCACCGGGACAGGGGGCATTTTGGGAGATACGCAGTATTTT	CATGTGGILGDTQYF
once	NA	TRBJ2-2	TRBV5-6	TGTGCCAGCACCTGGGGGGAGAACACCGGGGAGCTGTTTTTT	CASTWGENTGELFF
NA	TRBD1	TRBJ1-5	TRBV7-8	TGTGCCAGCACCTTATTCGCCTTGGCGGGACAGGGCCTAAATCAGCCCCAGCATTTT	CASTLFALAGQGLNQPQHF
once	TRBD2	TRBJ2-1	TRBV6-5	TGTGCCAGCAGTATGGGACTAGCGGGAGCCGGTGAGCAGTTCTTC	CASSMGLAGAGEQFF
NA	TRBD2	TRBJ2-2	TRBV11-2	TGTGCCAGCAGCTTAGCGTGGGGACTAGCGGAGAACACCGGGGAGCTGTTTTTT	CASSLAWGLAENTGELFF
NA	TRBD2	TRBJ2-3	TRBV9	TGTGCCAGCAGCGCTTCCGGGACTAGGCGAGATACGCAGTATTTT	CASSASGTRRDTQYF
few	NA	TRBJ1-5	TRBV5-6	TGTGCCAGCAGCTTGGCAGGGTTTTTGAGTCAGCCCCAGCATTTT	CASSLAGFLSQPQHF
NA	NA	TRBJ1-1	TRBV6-5	TGTGCCAGCAGCAGGGTGAACACTGAAGCTTTCTTT	CASSRVNTEAFF
many	NA	TRBJ2-7	TRBV10-1	TGCGCCAGCAGTGAGCCTCGTAGGGAGGCAGGGATCTACGAGCAGTACTTC	CASSEPRREAGIYEQYF
NA	TRBD1	TRBJ2-1	TRBV11-2	TGTGCCAGCAGCTTAGACCGGGACAGGTCCAATGAGCAGTTCTTC	CASSLDRDRSNEQFF
NA	TRBD1	TRBJ2-2	TRBV11-2	TGTGCCAGCAGCCTAATCCGGACAGGGGGCCGGGAGCTGTTTTTT	CASSLIRTGGRELFF
NA	NA	TRBJ1-3	TRBV9	TGTGCCAGCAGCTTACAACAATGGGGGGATCTGGATGGAAACACCATATATTTT	CASSLQQWGDLDGNTIYF
few	TRBD2	TRBJ2-5	TRBV30	TGTGCCTGGACCTCGGGAGCGGGAGGTCTCCAAGAGACCCAGTACTTC	CAWTSGAGGLQETQYF
NA	NA	TRBJ1-5	TRBV19	TGTGCCAGTAGTTTCTCCACAGGGAATCAGCCCCAGCATTTT	CASSFSTGNQPQHF
NA	NA	TRBJ1-5	TRBV7-9	TGTGCCAGCAGTGGACCCACAGGGAACAGTCAGCCCCAGCATTTT	CASSGPTGNSQPQHF
once	NA	TRBJ1-4	TRBV2	TGTGCCAGCAGTGGGAGACAGGCTAAGAATGAAAAACTGTTTTTT	CASSGRQAKNEKLFF
once	TRBD1	TRBJ2-7	TRBV6-5	TGTGCCAGCAGTCGAACGACAGGGCCGTACGAGCAGTACTTC	CASSRTTGPYEQYF
NA	TRBD1	TRBJ1-1	TRBV10-2	TGCGCCAGCAGTGACCGGGACAGGGGTCAAAGAACTGAAGCTTTCTTT	CASSDRDRGQRTEAFF
NA	NA	TRBJ1-3	TRBV5-5	TGTGCCAGCAGCTTGGAAGGGGTCTCTGGAAACACCATATATTTT	CASSLEGVSGNTIYF
NA	TRBD2	TRBJ2-1	TRBV12-5	TGTGCTAGTGGTTTGGGCCAAAAAAGGACTAGCGGGAGAAACTCCTACAATGAGCAGTTCTTC	CASGLGQKRTSGRNSYNEQFF
once	NA	TRBJ2-3	TRBV7-2	TGTGCCAGCATTGTCTTGACGGAGAAAAGCACAGATACGCAGTATTTT	CASIVLTEKSTDTQYF
NA	TRBD1	TRBJ2-1	TRBV7-8	TGTGCCAGCAACTTAGGACAGGTTCGGCGTAATGAGCAGTTCTTC	CASNLGQVRRNEQFF
NA	NA	TRBJ2-1	TRBV2	TGTGCCAGCAGTGGGATAACAGGGAACGAGCAGTTCTTC	CASSGITGNEQFF
NA	NA	TRBJ2-1	TRBV5-1	TGCGCCAGCAGCTCCGAGGTTAACAATGAGCAGTTCTTC	CASSSEVNNEQFF